This paragraph covers one T cell receptor (beta chain) sequence. It lacks a known antigen. No base quality information exists; no much larger clone differs at one position. Genomic DNA was isolated from the sorted cells so that the TCRbeta CDR3 region could be sequenced. The immunoSEQ Assay was used to sequence the TCRbeta CDR3 regions. What TCRdb holds here is the immuneACCESS table cut down to in-frame rearrangements. Part of the clones is not present; checked against another copy, under half of the missing clones reflect an unresolved V gene, and the others are unexplained. This sample holds roughly 110,000 clones; roughly nine tenths were observed only once. The top ten hold 0.48% of the sample. Including cysteine and phenylalanine, the CDR3 has 18 amino acids. Left in the record is the CDR3 DNA by itself, 54 bases read in frame from the first base. This sample is part of a study of OX40 agonist ivuxolimab in advanced cancers. About the study as a whole: Ivuxolimab, which targeted the costimulatory receptor OX40 (CD134), was an agonistic, fully human IgG2 monoclonal antibody. Prior anti-PD-1, anti-PD-L1 or anti-CTLA-4 therapy was permitted, and checkpoint inhibitors had been received by less than 45% of dose-escalation patients. Partial responses occurred in three dose-escalation patients: two with cutaneous melanoma and one with hepatocellular carcinoma. In the dose-escalation cohort, 82.7% of patients were male, and the mean age was around 60 years with a range of roughly 20 to 85. Intravenous ivuxolimab was administered to patients every 2 weeks at six dose levels: 0.01, 0.1, 0.3, 1.5, 3 and 10 mg/kg. The paper reports the monotherapy dose-escalation portion (N of about 56 patients) of the phase I ivuxolimab trial. The purpose of peripheral TCRbeta sequencing was to test whether ivuxolimab changed TCR sequence diversity and led to clonal T-cell expansion. Of the roughly 50 dose-escalation patients, hepatocellular carcinoma was present in about 20, melanoma in around 15, renal cell carcinoma in 9 and head and neck cancer in 9. Summary of the overall study and its limitations: The antigen specificity of the peripheral T cells that underwent clonal expansion was not determined. In partial responders in the 0.1-3.0 mg/kg groups, normalized peripheral clonal expansion was found to be among the lowest, especially among CD8+ T cells. After ivuxolimab, CD8+ T cells had more expanded clones than CD4+ T cells on average. Low levels of normalized T-cell clonal expansion were also seen in some patients who did not respond. At doses from 0.1 to 3.0 mg/kg, clonal expansion was seen in both CD4+ and CD8+ blood T cells between baseline and week 6.

Patients with autoimmune disease history or receiving systemic immunosuppression were excluded from the trial. Peripheral blood for TCR sequencing was collected from all dose cohorts at baseline, on cycle 4 day 1, and on cycle 7 day 1. The samples were taken from a phase I, first-in-human, multicenter, open-label dose-escalation trial of ivuxolimab. Adults with locally advanced or metastatic melanoma, renal cell, hepatocellular, or head and neck squamous cell carcinoma were enrolled in the trial. Before TCR sequencing, CD4+ T cells and CD8+ T cells from peripheral blood were sorted into separate populations.

The sequence is built from TRBV12-2 and TRBJ2-1; TRBD2, the table's D call, was not compared with the DNA. TRBV12-2 is tagged as a pseudogene. This TCR was recovered from an adult with an advanced solid tumor such as melanoma, head and neck, liver or kidney cancer. Sequences were derived from CD4+ or CD8+ T cells sorted from blood, sampled in a trial of the OX40 agonist ivuxolimab. The sequenced DNA is TGTGCAAGTCGCTTAGCCTCCCTGACTTCTAGCTCCTACAATGAGCAGTTCTTC. It codes for CASRLASLTSSSYNEQFF.